These T cell receptor beta chains were read from a single sample in a study of shared clonotypes between healthy human individuals. Assay: immunoSEQ multiplex PCR; the TCRdb copy retains only in-frame clones and omits some. The sample records hundreds of thousands of clones, approximately 96% being singletons. The sequenced sample consisted of naive CD8+ T cells sorted from blood. These receptors were taken from a woman aged 25 to 45 in good health. The CDR3 runs from the conserved cysteine through the conserved F or W. The D gene is left open where the match is weak. Only part of the rows carry a size: once, few, many, or a class if the clone is expanded.

J gene,D gene,V gene,clone size,CDR3 DNA,CDR3 protein
TRBJ2-1,TRBD2,TRBV14,-,TGTGCCAGCAGCCACTGGGGGAGGGAGGATGAGCAGTTCTTC,CASSHWGREDEQFF
TRBJ1-1,-,TRBV27,-,TGTGCCAGCAGTTTTACTGGGGGCAGCACTGAAGCTTTCTTT,CASSFTGGSTEAFF
TRBJ1-1,-,TRBV5-1,-,TGCGCCAGCAGCTCCGCCATGAACACTGAAGCTTTCTTT,CASSSAMNTEAFF
TRBJ2-1,TRBD2,TRBV15,-,TGTGCCACCAGCCGGACTAGCGGAGGCTACAATGAGCAGTTCTTC,CATSRTSGGYNEQFF
TRBJ2-7,-,TRBV27,-,TGTGCCAGCAGTCTCTCGTGGTCTTCCTACGAGCAGTACTTC,CASSLSWSSYEQYF
TRBJ1-2,TRBD1,TRBV27,-,TGTGCCAGCAGTCCGCTCAGGGGGCAAAACTATGGCTACACCTTC,CASSPLRGQNYGYTF
TRBJ2-2,-,TRBV2,-,TGTGCCAGCAGTGAGACCTCGGCCGGGGAGCTGTTTTTT,CASSETSAGELFF
TRBJ2-1,-,TRBV27,-,TGTGCCAGCAGTTTAAAGACGGGGTACAATGAGCAGTTCTTC,CASSLKTGYNEQFF
TRBJ2-5,-,TRBV7-6,-,TGTGCCAGCAGCTTTGGCAGGGGGGACCGTCAAGAGACCCAGTACTTC,CASSFGRGDRQETQYF
TRBJ2-7,-,TRBV7-9,-,TGTGCCAGCAGCAACCCCGGGATCTACGCTTCCTACGAGCAGTACTTC,CASSNPGIYASYEQYF
TRBJ1-3,-,TRBV6-1,-,TGTGCCAGCAGCCATTATACCATATATTTT,CASSHYTIYF
TRBJ2-7,TRBD2,TRBV27,-,TGTGCCAGCGGGGTTGCGGGAGTCCTCGAGCAGTACTTC,CASGVAGVLEQYF
TRBJ2-3,TRBD2,TRBV27,-,TGTGCCAGCAGTCAACTTAGCGGGAGTGGACCAGATACGCAGTATTTT,CASSQLSGSGPDTQYF
TRBJ2-7,-,TRBV6-1,-,TGTGCCAGCAGTCGGACGGGCTACGAGCAGTACTTC,CASSRTGYEQYF
TRBJ2-2,-,TRBV9,-,TGTGCCAGCAGCGTAGGACCTTCAGATACCGGGGAGCTGTTTTTT,CASSVGPSDTGELFF
TRBJ1-4,TRBD1,TRBV19,-,TGTGCCAGTAGCGGGACAGATAATGAAAAACTGTTTTTT,CASSGTDNEKLFF
TRBJ2-7,-,TRBV2,-,TGTGCCAGCACCGTCCGCTCCTACGAGCAGTACTTC,CASTVRSYEQYF
TRBJ2-5,-,TRBV18,-,TGTGCCAGCTCACCACGGGACGACCTAGAGACCCAGTACTTC,CASSPRDDLETQYF
TRBJ2-7,-,TRBV7-9,-,TGTGCCAGCAGCTTGGGCAGGGGCACCAGCTCCTACGAGCAGTACTTC,CASSLGRGTSSYEQYF
TRBJ1-5,-,TRBV7-9,-,TGTGCCAGCAGCGCCACAGGGAATCAGCCCCAGCATTTT,CASSATGNQPQHF
TRBJ2-7,-,TRBV11-2,-,TGTGCCAGCAGCCCATGGACTAACGAGCAGTACTTC,CASSPWTNEQYF
TRBJ1-2,TRBD1,TRBV19,-,TGTGCCAGTGGTGGTCCAGGGGGCGACTATGGCTACACCTTC,CASGGPGGDYGYTF
TRBJ2-1,-,TRBV19,-,TGTGCCAGTAGTATAGTACCCCGGTGGGGAACCCACTCCTACAATGAGCAGTTCTTC,CASSIVPRWGTHSYNEQFF
TRBJ2-7,TRBD2,TRBV25-1,-,TGTGCCAGCAGCCCTAGCGGGAGGGCCATTGTCGACGAGCAGTACTTC,CASSPSGRAIVDEQYF
TRBJ2-1,TRBD2,TRBV29-1,-,TGCAGCGTGGAGAATAGCGGGTCCTACAATGAGCAGTTCTTC,CSVENSGSYNEQFF
TRBJ1-1,TRBD1,TRBV28,-,TGTGCCAGCAGAGCAGGGGGTCGGAACACTGAAGCTTTCTTT,CASRAGGRNTEAFF
TRBJ1-5,-,TRBV10-2,-,TGCGCCAGCAGTGAACTTGGGCAGCCCCAGCATTTT,CASSELGQPQHF
TRBJ1-2,-,TRBV27,-,TGTGCCAGCAGTTTCGGGACCAACTATGGCTACACCTTC,CASSFGTNYGYTF
TRBJ2-7,TRBD1,TRBV5-4,-,TGTGCCAGCAGCCACGGGACAGGGTCATACGAGCAGTACTTC,CASSHGTGSYEQYF
TRBJ2-7,TRBD2,TRBV9,-,TGTGCCAGCAGCGTAGCGGGAGGGCCTGGGGAGCAGTACTTC,CASSVAGGPGEQYF
TRBJ2-7,-,TRBV27,-,TGTGCCAGCAGCCGAGGGTCGGAAGAGAGGGGCGAGCAGTACTTC,CASSRGSEERGEQYF
TRBJ1-5,-,TRBV19,-,TGTGCCAGTAGTATCTGGGGTGGTCAGCCCCAGCATTTT,CASSIWGGQPQHF
TRBJ2-7,TRBD2,TRBV29-1,-,TGCAGCGTTGAAGAGGCGGTAGCGGGACGTATCGAGCAGTACTTC,CSVEEAVAGRIEQYF
TRBJ1-4,-,TRBV7-9,-,TGTGCCAGCAGCCCCCGTGAGGCAACTAATGAAAAACTGTTTTTT,CASSPREATNEKLFF
TRBJ1-4,-,TRBV27,-,TGTGCCAGCAGCCCACTCTTCAGGGGCACTAATGAAAAACTGTTTTTT,CASSPLFRGTNEKLFF
TRBJ1-5,-,TRBV28,-,TGTGCCAGCGTAAGGGGTTATAGCAATCAGCCCCAGCATTTT,CASVRGYSNQPQHF
TRBJ2-2,-,TRBV4-1,-,TGCGCCAGCACCCCCGGGCCCGGGGAGCTGTTTTTT,CASTPGPGELFF
TRBJ1-5,-,TRBV20-1,few,TGCAGTGCTAGACAGGGCGCTCAGCATTTT,CSARQGAQHF
TRBJ2-5,TRBD2,TRBV9,once,TGTGCCAGCAGCGTAGGTACTAGCGCGTTACAAGAGACCCAGTACTTC,CASSVGTSALQETQYF
TRBJ1-2,TRBD1,TRBV10-2,-,TGCGCCAGCAGTGATCCCCCCGGGACAGGGCCTAACTATGGCTACACCTTC,CASSDPPGTGPNYGYTF
TRBJ2-7,TRBD2,TRBV25-1,-,TGTGCCAGCAGTGGCTGGGACTACCCTTCTGAGCAGTACTTC,CASSGWDYPSEQYF
TRBJ1-2,-,TRBV11-2,-,TGTGCCAGCAGCTTAACTTCGGACGGCGGCAGGGCTGGCTACACCTTC,CASSLTSDGGRAGYTF
TRBJ2-1,-,TRBV2,-,TGTGCCAGCAGTATTTGGTCTAGTAACCCCTACAATGAGCAGTTCTTC,CASSIWSSNPYNEQFF
TRBJ1-1,TRBD1,TRBV30,-,TGTGCCTGGAGTGTACAGGGGGCCTGGGGTGAAGCTTTCTTT,CAWSVQGAWGEAFF
TRBJ2-5,-,TRBV15,-,TGTGCCACCAGCATCGATCGGGAGACCCAGTACTTC,CATSIDRETQYF
TRBJ2-7,-,TRBV27,-,TGTGCCAGCAGGGCGGGGACAGCCTACGAGCAGTACTTC,CASRAGTAYEQYF
TRBJ2-7,-,TRBV2,-,TGTGCCATCACTAAACGGCTCGACTACGAGCAGTACTTC,CAITKRLDYEQYF
TRBJ2-1,TRBD2,TRBV2,-,TGTGCCAGCAGTGACGGAGCGGGACCCGACTATGAGCAGTTCTTC,CASSDGAGPDYEQFF
TRBJ2-7,-,TRBV27,-,TGTGCCAGCAGAGATGACTTGTCCTACGAGCAGTACTTC,CASRDDLSYEQYF
TRBJ2-7,-,TRBV7-9,once,TGTGCCAGCAGCTTTGGTGGGACGTTAGATTACGAGCAGTACTTC,CASSFGGTLDYEQYF
TRBJ2-1,TRBD1,TRBV5-4,-,TGTGCCAGCAGACGACAGGGCCGGGACTACAATGAGCAGTTCTTC,CASRRQGRDYNEQFF
TRBJ2-7,TRBD2,TRBV5-1,-,TGCGCCAGCAGCTTAGGACTAGCGGGGGGTTACGAGCAGTACTTC,CASSLGLAGGYEQYF
TRBJ2-3,TRBD2,TRBV7-8,-,TGTGCCAGCAGACCGGGACTAGGGGTAGATACGCAGTATTTT,CASRPGLGVDTQYF